The clone carrying this T cell receptor beta chain occurred many times. Its target is unknown. MiXCR was run by TCRdb on the 5' RACE reads, yielding one entry per CDR3 protein. The data hold 150,000 to 200,000 distinct CDR3 sequences, with 14% observed a single time. These data originate in a study of T-cell memory formation after mild COVID-19. Study-level background: Across donors, TCR clusters were largely donor specific.

V lost 3 bases, J lost 2 bases, and 1 base stayed unmatched. Germline CDR1 SGDLS, CDR2 YYNGEE. This CDR3 is built from 15 residues. Findings and limits, study-wide: Clones which contracted sat mainly in CM and EM if CD4+, and in EMRA if CD8+. Day 15 to 85 contracting clones showed balanced CD4/CD8; day 15 to 37 expanders favored CD4+. Pre-infection memory contained some responding clones, which suggested that cross-reactive memory had joined.

The chain joins TRBV9 to TRBJ2-1; TRBD2 matches at 11 bases. The clonotype originates from an adult woman who had mild COVID-19 (a few samples of this study predate the infection). Cell type and time point are not known. Sample: PBMCs or a T cell subset sorted from them (not recorded which). The CDR3 DNA is TGTGCCAGCAGCGGACTAGCGGGAACCTACAATGAGCAGTTCTTC. As protein: CASSGLAGTYNEQFF.